The 8 T cell receptor beta chains given below trace back to one sample, sequenced in a study of T cells in Graves' hyperthyroidism and ophthalmopathy. Amplified regions were TCR beta CDR3 sequences from RNA transcripts. First-round RT-PCR of the TCR CDR3 relied on the HTBI primer set. TCRdb re-derived calls from the multiplex PCR reads in MiXCR, one entry per CDR3 protein. The table lists hundreds of thousands of distinct CDR3 sequences, around 15% of them singletons. The specimen sequenced was blood. The receptors were gathered from a man over 45 with Graves' ophthalmopathy.

V gene TRBV6-1 combines with J gene TRBJ1-5; 12 bases agree with TRBD1. Trimming cost V 3 bases and J 6 bases; bases outside gene matches: 3. This CDR3 spans 15 amino acids. Germline loops: CDR1 MNHNS, CDR2 SASEGT. CDR3 in amino acids: CASSDGTGGIQPQHF. In DNA, the CDR3 is TGTGCCAGCAGTGATGGGACAGGGGGCATTCAGCCCCAGCATTTT.

This clonotype has just one count. Mismatch with germline at one junction end may stem from a read error. The chain combines TRBV2 with TRBJ1-1, with 7 nucleotides matching TRBD1. The V gene's germline CDR1 is SNHLY and CDR2 FYNNEI. The CDR3 has 14 residues. The CDR3 sequence: CASSPQGGATEALF. The DNA for the CDR3 is TGTGCCAGCAGTCCCCAGGGGGGGGCCACTGAAGCTCTCTTT. Looking up the rest from reference TRBV2 and TRBJ1-1 gives the full variable domain: EPEVTQTPSHQVTQMGQEVILRCVPISNHLYFYWYRQILGQKVEFLVSFYNNEISEKSEIFDDQFSVERPDGSNFTLKIRSTKLEDSAMYFCASSPQGGATEALFGQGTRLTVV.

This clonotype has ten or more counts. This sequence joins TRBV2 and TRBJ2-3; D may be TRBD1 or TRBD2 (6 bases each). The CDR3 is made up of 15 amino acids. With 4 bases removed from V and 3 bases from J, the gap between germline ends came to 14 bases. The germline gives CDR1 SNHLY, CDR2 FYNNEI. The CDR3: CASSVTGARTDTQYF. The CDR3 DNA sequence: TGTGCCAGCAGTGTAACGGGGGCGAGGACAGATACGCAGTATTTT.

The table lists this clonotype with a count of one. The rearrangement links TRBV14 to TRBJ2-5, with TRBD2 matching 8 bases. V dropped 4 bases and J dropped 2; count of bases not matched to a gene: 9. This CDR3 has 16 residues. Germline CDR1 reads SGHDN; CDR2 reads FVKESK. DNA of the CDR3: TGTGCCAGCAGCCCCACGGGAGGGACGCAGCAAGAGACCCAGTACTTC. Translating it yields CASSPTGGTQQETQYF.

With regard to this clonotype: Just one base apart from a much larger clone, this may be a read error. This sequence joins TRBV20-1 and TRBJ2-1; 9 bases agree with TRBD2. The CDR3 extends over 17 amino acids. J gave up 11 bases and V 4 bases, and 21 bases lay outside the gene matches. The germline V gene encodes CDR1 DFQATT and CDR2 SNEGSKA (reference sequence). The CDR3 is CSAKSAVGLAGRGKQFF. CDR3 nucleotide sequence: TGCAGTGCTAAGTCGGCCGTTGGTCTAGCGGGAAGGGGTAAGCAGTTCTTC.

The chain links TRBV20-1 to TRBJ2-2, with a weak D call TRBD2 (5 bases). This CDR3 comprises 14 residues. The ends were cut back, 6 bases at V and 6 bases at J, with 17 bases in the middle. CDR1 and CDR2 (germline): DFQATT, SNEGSKA (reference sequence). The CDR3 DNA reads as TGCAGTGCCGCCGGTGGAGCGGCCTCCGGGGAGCTGTTTTTT. Translating gives CSAAGGAASGELFF.

This clonotype was counted ten times or more. The V gene is TRBV3-1, the J gene TRBJ2-3; D is unclear. The germline gives CDR1 LGHDT, CDR2 YNNKEL (reference sequence). Trimming cost V 4 bases and J 0 bases, with 11 bases left between them. CDR3 size: 15 residues. The CDR3 sequence: CASSPDPSSTDTQYF. The DNA for the CDR3 is TGTGCCAGCAGCCCGGACCCTTCTAGCACAGATACGCAGTATTTT.

This clonotype was found a few times. V and J are TRBV29-1 and TRBJ2-7; D may match TRBD1 or TRBD2 (5 bases each). In germline, CDR1 is SQVTM, CDR2 ANQGSEA. The CDR3 loop spans 15 amino acids. V lost 6 bases to trimming and J lost 4 bases, with 22 bases between them. This chain's CDR3 is CSVTGDATGRYEQYF. The CDR3 region has the DNA TGCAGCGTAACCGGGGACGCAACGGGACGGTACGAGCAGTACTTC.